One sample yielded the 30 T cell receptor beta chains listed below, sequenced in a study of cytomegalovirus exposure and HLA in healthy donors (dated by TCRdb to about 2017). The method behind the library was the immunoSEQ multiplex PCR assay. The multiplex PCR relied on a mix of 60 forward primers for TCR Vbeta segments and 13 reverse primers for TCR Jbeta segments. Held by TCRdb, this immuneACCESS table contains in-frame sequences only and omits some clones. Under half of the omission traces to an unresolved V gene where checked; the cause of the rest is unknown. The sample table contains about 180,000 clones; only one count was recorded for roughly 82% of them. The biggest ten clones account for approximately 1.5% of the sample. What was sequenced was PBMCs. The receptors shown here come from a man in his forties in good health and CMV-seronegative.

The rearrangement joins TRBV9 to TRBJ2-2, with TRBD1 matching 7 bases. Trimming cost V 3 bases and J 0 bases; bases outside gene matches: 2. Germline values: CDR1 SGDLS, CDR2 YYNGEE. This CDR3 has 15 amino acids. The DNA of the CDR3 is TGTGCCAGCAGCGAGGGGACAGCGAACACCGGGGAGCTGTTTTTT. Translation: CASSEGTANTGELFF.

This clone was counted once. Its ends do not fully match the called genes, so a read error is possible. The chain has TRBV7-9 and TRBJ2-1; no firm D call. CDR1 and CDR2 (germline): SEHNR, FQNEAQ (reference sequence). The CDR3 is made up of 15 amino acids. The CDR3 nucleotides are TGTTCCAGCAGCCAGAGGAAATTAGAGTACAATGAGCAGTTCTTC. This encodes CSSSQRKLEYNEQFF.

The genes are TRBV15 and TRBJ2-3; 9 bases fit TRBD1. V lost 8 bases and J lost 6; bases outside the gene matches: 9. In germline, CDR1 is LNHNV, CDR2 YYDKDF (reference sequence). The CDR3 loop spans 14 amino acids. CDR3 in DNA: TGTGCCACCCGAACAGGGGGCGCTTCGGATACGCAGTATTTT. Its protein product is CATRTGGASDTQYF.

The chain links TRBV6-5 to TRBJ1-2, with 7 bases fitting TRBD1. The J segment lost 1 base and the V segment lost 6 bases, leaving 5 bases of the junction unmatched. The V gene's germline CDR1 is MNHEY and CDR2 SVGAGI. The CDR3 has 14 amino acids. This CDR3 reads CASSLDRNNYGYTF. Here the CDR3 DNA reads TGTGCCAGCAGCTTGGACAGGAATAACTATGGCTACACCTTC.

J is TRBJ1-1 and V is TRBV5-1, with 10 bases aligning to TRBD1. The V segment lost 6 bases and the J segment 7 bases; nucleotides outside the gene matches: 6. This CDR3 spans 13 amino acids. From germline, CDR1 is SGHRS and CDR2 YFSETQ. CDR3 nucleotide sequence: TGCGCCAGCAACCGGGACAGGGGCCTTGAAGCTTTCTTT. This codes for CASNRDRGLEAFF.

The chain is built from TRBV5-1 and TRBJ2-7, with a possible D match to TRBD1 (5 bases). Germline CDR1 reads SGHRS; CDR2 reads YFSETQ. The CDR3 has 14 residues. The V gene lost 0 bases and the J gene lost 3 bases, with 10 bases spanning the gap. The CDR3 DNA is TGCGCCAGCAGCTTGGCCCCGGACAACTACGAGCAGTACTTC. Residues: CASSLAPDNYEQYF.

V is TRBV5-1 and J is TRBJ2-2, with 9 bases that match TRBD1. CDR1 SGHRS and CDR2 YFSETQ come from the germline V gene. With 3 bases clipped from V and 6 bases from J, the junction kept 6 bases outside the gene matches. The CDR3 length is 15 residues. CDR3 DNA: TGCGCCAGCAGCTCAGGACAGGGGAGGGCCGGGGAGCTGTTTTTT. Translating gives CASSSGQGRAGELFF.

This chain uses TRBV5-1 with TRBJ1-2, with a tentative D call TRBD1 (5 bases). The V end lost 0 bases, the J end lost 0 bases, and 9 bases lay between the germline ends. This CDR3 spans 15 amino acids. The V gene's germline CDR1 is SGHRS and CDR2 YFSETQ. The CDR3 here is CASSLGRGANYGYTF. CDR3 nucleotide sequence: TGCGCCAGCAGCTTGGGACGGGGGGCTAACTATGGCTACACCTTC.

The rearrangement joins TRBV28 to TRBJ2-7; D is unclear. The CDR3 consists of 15 residues. Trimming removed 5 bases at V and 1 base at J, with 15 bases between. Germline-derived CDR1 and CDR2 are MDHEN and SYDVKM. CDR3 loop: CASSRLASRSYEQYF. CDR3 sequence (DNA): TGTGCCAGCAGTCGACTTGCCTCGCGATCCTACGAGCAGTACTTC.

The chain links TRBV11-2 to TRBJ2-7; 7 positions match TRBD2. Germline V lookup: CDR1 SGHAT, CDR2 FQNNGV. The junction had 10 bases not matched to a gene; V was cut back by 5 bases and J by 0 bases. The CDR3 has 16 residues. CDR3 residues: CASSRGGAGNSYEQYF. CDR3 nucleotides: TGTGCCAGCAGCCGTGGCGGAGCGGGAAACTCCTACGAGCAGTACTTC.

The V call is TRBV7-6, the J call TRBJ2-7; D possibly corresponds to TRBD2 (5 bases). CDR3 length: 15 amino acids. The V gene lost 5 bases and the J gene lost 0 bases, with 14 bases spanning the gap. Germline V lookup: CDR1 SGHVS, CDR2 FNYEAQ. DNA for the CDR3: TGTGCCAGCAGCGTAGGGAGCGGAAGCTCCTACGAGCAGTACTTC. Protein: CASSVGSGSSYEQYF.

V and J are TRBV20-1 and TRBJ1-2; D uncertain. This CDR3 is built from 11 residues. The germline gives CDR1 DFQATT, CDR2 SNEGSKA (reference sequence). Trimming stripped 6 bases from V and 2 bases from J, with 7 bases between. CDR3 in amino acids: CSANRNYGYTF. In DNA, the CDR3 is TGCAGTGCGAATAGAAACTATGGCTACACCTTC.

The rearrangement joins TRBV25-1 to TRBJ1-1; the D gene is possibly TRBD1 (6 bases). V gave up 6 bases and J gave up 5 bases, with 13 bases separating them. CDR1 is MGHDK and CDR2 is SYGVNS in the germline V gene. This CDR3 has 13 amino acids. Here the CDR3 reads CASSLGGRTEAFF. Written as DNA, the CDR3 is TGTGCCAGCAGCCTAGGGGGAAGGACTGAAGCTTTCTTT. Filled out from reference TRBV25-1 and TRBJ1-1, the complete variable domain reads EADIYQTPRYLVIGTGKKITLECSQTMGHDKMYWYQQDPGMELHLIHYSYGVNSTEKGDLSSESTVSRIRTEHFPLTLESARPSHTSQYLCASSLGGRTEAFFGQGTRLTVV.

The J gene is TRBJ1-2, the V gene TRBV6-6, with D unresolved. The CDR3 loop spans 14 amino acids. V was trimmed by 1 base and J by 7 bases, leaving 13 bases between them. The germline V gene encodes CDR1 MNHNY and CDR2 SVGAGI (reference sequence). CDR3 protein: CASSYFDTQSGYTF. For the CDR3, the DNA is TGTGCCAGCAGTTACTTTGACACTCAGTCTGGCTACACCTTC.

The rearrangement uses TRBV27 and TRBJ2-4; D is perhaps TRBD1 (5 bases). Trimming shortened V by 3 bases and J by 7 bases, and 13 bases separated the two germline ends. The germline V gene has CDR1 MNHEY and CDR2 SMNVEV (reference sequence). The CDR3 sequence is 14 residues long. The CDR3 region is CASSFQGAGNIQYF. Written as DNA, the CDR3 is TGTGCCAGCAGTTTTCAAGGGGCAGGGAACATTCAGTACTTC.

The gene calls are TRBV6-5 and TRBJ2-7; D remains unclear. Trimming cost V 5 bases and J 5 bases, with 7 bases left between them. The CDR3 is 11 amino acids. Germline V gene lookup returns CDR1 MNHEY and CDR2 SVGAGI. In DNA form, the CDR3 reads TGTGCCAGCAGTCGAGAGCACGAGCAGTACTTC. Protein: CASSREHEQYF.

This chain uses TRBV5-1 with TRBJ2-1, with TRBD2 identical over 11 bases. Germline V gene data show CDR1 as SGHRS and CDR2 as YFSETQ. J lost 7 bases, V lost 3 bases, and 9 bases had no gene match. This CDR3 spans 16 amino acids. The CDR3 DNA follows: TGCGCCAGCAGCTGGATAGCGGGGGGGCGTTCAAATGAGCAGTTCTTC. This codes for CASSWIAGGRSNEQFF.

The chain links TRBV5-6 to TRBJ2-5; the match to TRBD2 covers 9 bases. Losses at the gene ends were 7 bases for V and 4 bases for J; bases not matched to a gene: 2. CDR3 size: 12 residues. CDR1 is SGHDT, CDR2 YYEEEE, per germline. The CDR3 DNA reads TGTGCCAGCCGCGGGGGGGGAGAGACCCAGTACTTC. Protein: CASRGGGETQYF.

The rearrangement joins TRBV19 to TRBJ1-2, with 10 bases identical to TRBD1. J lost 4 bases, V lost 5 bases, and 7 bases had no gene match. There are 15 residues in the CDR3. Germline V gene sequence: CDR1 LNHDA, CDR2 SQIVND (reference sequence). This chain's CDR3 is CASSAGTGATYGYTF. The DNA for the CDR3 is TGTGCCAGTAGTGCGGGGACAGGGGCTACCTATGGCTACACCTTC.

J is TRBJ2-7 and V is TRBV28; D gene uncertain. Germline V gene data show CDR1 as MDHEN and CDR2 as SYDVKM. The CDR3 runs 13 residues. V dropped 3 bases and J dropped 3 bases, with 9 bases sitting between them. The CDR3 DNA follows: TGTGCCAGCAGTTTGGCAAGTATCTACGAGCAGTACTTC. Translation gives CASSLASIYEQYF.

The chain links TRBV6-1 to TRBJ1-1; D call uncertain. Germline V gene lookup returns CDR1 MNHNS and CDR2 SASEGT. The CDR3 is 14 amino acids. Trimming shortened V by 5 bases and J by 5 bases, and 15 bases separated the two germline ends. As DNA, the CDR3 is TGTGCCAGCAGTTTACACTCACGGGAGACTGAAGCTTTCTTT. Protein: CASSLHSRETEAFF.

The chain uses TRBV9 and TRBJ2-1, with 13 nucleotides matching TRBD2. V was clipped by 4 bases and J by 8 bases; unmatched bases: 9. CDR3 size: 16 residues. Germline-derived CDR1 and CDR2 are SGDLS and YYNGEE. DNA of the CDR3: TGTGCCAGCAGCCCCGGACTAGCGGGAGAGTTCCATGAGCAGTTCTTC. Translation: CASSPGLAGEFHEQFF. The whole variable domain, remainder taken from reference TRBV9 and TRBJ2-1, is DSGVTQTPKHLITATGQRVTLRCSPRSGDLSVYWYQQSLDQGLQFLIQYYNGEERAKGNILERFSAQQFPDLHSELNLSSLELGDSALYFCASSPGLAGEFHEQFFGPGTRLTVL.

This clone was seen a few times. The chain joins TRBV5-1 to TRBJ1-6; no clear D. V lost 0 bases and J 5 bases, leaving 9 bases between the germline ends. Germline V CDR1 and CDR2: SGHRS, YFSETQ. The CDR3 extends over 15 amino acids. CDR3 loop: CASSLAARDNSPLHF. CDR3 coding DNA: TGCGCCAGCAGCTTGGCCGCCCGGGATAATTCACCCCTCCACTTT.

This chain links TRBV28 with TRBJ2-2, with D possibly TRBD1 on 6 matching bases. Germline CDR1 is MDHEN and CDR2 is SYDVKM. This CDR3 comprises 15 residues. V was clipped by 5 bases and J by 2 bases, with 12 bases between them. CDR3 residues: CASSPYRANTGELFF. CDR3 DNA sequence: TGTGCCAGCAGTCCCTACAGGGCTAACACCGGGGAGCTGTTTTTT.

This chain links TRBV4-3 with TRBJ2-1; TRBD2 agrees at 10 bases. V lost 7 bases and J lost 7; bases outside the gene matches: 16. From germline, CDR1 is LGHNA and CDR2 YSLEER. There are 17 residues in the CDR3. The CDR3 reads CASNLSPSGSKWNEQFF. The CDR3 nucleotides are TGCGCCAGCAACTTATCCCCTAGCGGGAGTAAGTGGAATGAGCAGTTCTTC.

The V call is TRBV2, the J call TRBJ1-6, with a weak D call TRBD1 (5 bases). V gave up 2 bases and J gave up 7 bases, with 9 bases separating them. Germline lookup yields CDR1 SNHLY and CDR2 FYNNEI. The CDR3 totals 14 residues. CDR3 residues: CASSEWRDNSPLHF. As DNA, the CDR3 is TGTGCCAGCAGTGAATGGAGGGACAATTCACCCCTCCACTTT.

DNA for the CDR3: TGTGCCTGGAGTGGACAGGGGGCGGGAAACACCATATATTTT. It specifies CAWSGQGAGNTIYF. V gene TRBV30 combines with J gene TRBJ1-3; the match to TRBD1 covers 10 bases. V lost 1 base to trimming and J lost 4 bases; unmatched junction nucleotides: 1. Looked up from germline, CDR1 is GTSNPN and CDR2 is SVGIG (reference sequence). The CDR3 sequence is 14 residues long.

This chain uses TRBV27 with TRBJ1-1; the match to TRBD1 covers 9 bases. This CDR3 has 14 amino acids. Germline V gene sequence: CDR1 MNHEY, CDR2 SMNVEV (reference sequence). The trim removed 2 bases at V and 4 bases at J, leaving 2 bases unmatched. CDR3 coding DNA: TGTGCCAGCAGTTTAAGGACAGGGGTCACTGAAGCTTTCTTT. It codes for CASSLRTGVTEAFF.

This sequence joins TRBV7-3 and TRBJ1-2; weak D call: TRBD1 (5 bases). V lost 2 bases and J 8 bases, leaving 12 bases between the germline ends. CDR1 SGHTA and CDR2 FQGTGA come from the germline V gene. The CDR3 is 13 residues long. CDR3 protein: CASSLFLGGGYTF. The CDR3 DNA reads as TGTGCCAGCAGCTTATTTCTGGGGGGGGGCTACACCTTC.

This clone was picked up a small number of times. The chain couples TRBV30 to TRBJ1-4, with 8 bases identical to TRBD1. CDR3 length: 13 residues. V lost 5 bases and J lost 8; bases outside the gene matches: 7. CDR1 and CDR2 (germline): GTSNPN, SVGIG (reference sequence). The CDR3 reads CAWGQGYAEKLFF. CDR3 sequence (DNA): TGTGCCTGGGGACAGGGTTATGCCGAAAAACTGTTTTTT.